A selection of T cell receptor beta chains follows, all from one sample in a study of OX40 agonist ivuxolimab in advanced cancers. Using immunoSEQ multiplex PCR, the repertoire was profiled, and TCRdb retains in-frame clones only, with some absent. The sample records 100,000 or so clones, approximately 90% being singletons. Sequencing was performed on CD4+ or CD8+ T cells sorted from blood, taken in a trial of the OX40 agonist ivuxolimab. The receptor source for this set is an adult with an advanced solid tumor such as melanoma, head and neck, liver or kidney cancer. Both conserved end residues are part of each CDR3. The D gene is left open where the match is weak. A clone size is listed for some rows: how often the clone was seen (once, few, many), or a class if it is expanded.

DNA	CDR3	V	D	J	size
TGCGCCAGCAGCATGGGACCAACCAACTACGAGCAGTACTTC	CASSMGPTNYEQYF	TRBV5-1	.	TRBJ2-7	.
TGTGCCAGCAGCAAACTTACTAGCGGGATCACCAATGAGCAGTTCTTC	CASSKLTSGITNEQFF	TRBV11-2	TRBD2	TRBJ2-1	.
TGTGCCAGCAGACTACACGACAGGCTGAACACCGGGGAGCTGTTTTTT	CASRLHDRLNTGELFF	TRBV7-2	.	TRBJ2-2	.
TGCGCCAGCAGCGTGGACAGGGCTTTTGGCTACACCTTC	CASSVDRAFGYTF	TRBV5-1	TRBD1	TRBJ1-2	.
TGTGCCAGTAGTATAAGGCCGCAGGAAGGTAGGCAGCCCCAGCATTTT	CASSIRPQEGRQPQHF	TRBV19	.	TRBJ1-5	.
TGTGCCAGTATCCACCCGAGAGGGAACACCGGGGAGCTGTTTTTT	CASIHPRGNTGELFF	TRBV19	.	TRBJ2-2	.
TGTGCCAGCAACTGGCCGTTAAGCACAGATACGCAGTATTTT	CASNWPLSTDTQYF	TRBV7-2	.	TRBJ2-3	.
TGTGCCAGCAGCCAGGGAGTCGGCTCATATGGCTACACCTTC	CASSQGVGSYGYTF	TRBV9	.	TRBJ1-2	.
TGTGCCAGCTCACCTTCACAGGGGGCCCACACTGAAGCTTTCTTT	CASSPSQGAHTEAFF	TRBV18	TRBD1	TRBJ1-1	.
TGTGCCAGTAGTATAGTTAGCGGGGGGGACAATGAGCAGTTCTTC	CASSIVSGGDNEQFF	TRBV19	TRBD2	TRBJ2-1	.
TGCGCCAGCAGCTTGGCGGGCGACCCCACAGATACGCAGTATTTT	CASSLAGDPTDTQYF	TRBV5-1	.	TRBJ2-3	.
TGTGCCAGCAGTGAACCACCTGGGACAGATAGCAATCAGCCCCAGCATTTT	CASSEPPGTDSNQPQHF	TRBV6-1	TRBD1	TRBJ1-5	.
TGTGCCAGCAGTTCGATGGGAGGGGGCCAGGGTGGCGCTGAAGCTTTCTTT	CASSSMGGGQGGAEAFF	TRBV5-4	TRBD1	TRBJ1-1	.
TGCGCCAGCAGCCCCGGACAGGGAACAGCTTTCTTT	CASSPGQGTAFF	TRBV5-1	TRBD1	TRBJ1-1	.
TGTGCCAGCTCCTCCTCGGTCGACAGGGCGTCCAAAGAGACCCAGTACTTC	CASSSSVDRASKETQYF	TRBV18	TRBD1	TRBJ2-5	.
TGTGCCAGCAGTTTCCGGGGTACCTACGAGCAGTACTTC	CASSFRGTYEQYF	TRBV27	.	TRBJ2-7	.
TGTGCCAGCAGCGATCGGGACAGGGAAATTGGCGAGCAGTACTTC	CASSDRDREIGEQYF	TRBV2	TRBD1	TRBJ2-7	.
TGCGCCAGCAGCCAAGATTGGGGACTAGCTTGGAACGAGCAGTACTTC	CASSQDWGLAWNEQYF	TRBV4-3	TRBD2	TRBJ2-7	.
TGTGCCAGCAGTTTATCGACTAGCGGACTTTACACAGATACGCAGTATTTT	CASSLSTSGLYTDTQYF	TRBV28	TRBD2	TRBJ2-3	.
TGCGCCAGCAGCTTGGCATTACAAGAGACCCAGTACTTC	CASSLALQETQYF	TRBV5-1	.	TRBJ2-5	.
TGCGCCAGCAGATCCTCCGGGACCGGGTTGGGTACAGATACGCAGTATTTT	CASRSSGTGLGTDTQYF	TRBV5-1	.	TRBJ2-3	.
TGTGCCAGCAGCTTAGATGGTAGCGGGCTACCCTATGAGCAGTTCTTC	CASSLDGSGLPYEQFF	TRBV7-2	TRBD2	TRBJ2-1	.
TGTGCCAGCAGCATTAGCGGGGGGGTGTCCTACGAGCAGTACTTC	CASSISGGVSYEQYF	TRBV6-5	TRBD2	TRBJ2-7	.
TGTGCCAGCCGCTCTAGGGAAGGACTCAACTACGAGCAGTACTTC	CASRSREGLNYEQYF	TRBV28	.	TRBJ2-7	.
TGTGCCAGCAGCCCTGGACAGGACCATGGCGAGCAGTACTTC	CASSPGQDHGEQYF	TRBV28	TRBD1	TRBJ2-7	.
TGCGCCAGCAGCTCCGGGACAGGGGTTAATGTGGACACTGAAGCTTTCTTT	CASSSGTGVNVDTEAFF	TRBV5-1	TRBD1	TRBJ1-1	.
TGTGCCATCACCGGGACAGGGGGCGTCTACGAGCAGTACTTC	CAITGTGGVYEQYF	TRBV10-3	TRBD1	TRBJ2-7	.
TGTGCCAGCTCACCACAGGCTTACAATGAGCAGTTCTTC	CASSPQAYNEQFF	TRBV18	.	TRBJ2-1	.
TGTGCCAGCAGTTTGTTGGGGCGGGATGAGCAGTTCTTC	CASSLLGRDEQFF	TRBV27	.	TRBJ2-1	.
TGCGCCAGCAGCTCGACAGGGACGGGTAACTATGGCTACACCTTC	CASSSTGTGNYGYTF	TRBV5-1	TRBD1	TRBJ1-2	.
TGCGCCAGCAGCATGGGGACTAGCGGGGAGACCCAGTACTTC	CASSMGTSGETQYF	TRBV5-1	TRBD2	TRBJ2-5	.
TGTGCCAGCAGTCCCCGGACTGAGAATCAGCCCCAGCATTTT	CASSPRTENQPQHF	TRBV27	.	TRBJ1-5	.
TGTGCCAGCAGCCCCAGGACTAGCGGAGCCTACAATGAGCAGTTCTTC	CASSPRTSGAYNEQFF	TRBV11-2	TRBD2	TRBJ2-1	.
TGTGCCAGCAGTTTAACGCGGCAGGGAGGGAGGAACACTGAAGCTTTCTTT	CASSLTRQGGRNTEAFF	TRBV7-8	.	TRBJ1-1	once
TGTGCCAGTAGTGCGGGGGGAGCAACTAATGAAAAACTGTTTTTT	CASSAGGATNEKLFF	TRBV19	.	TRBJ1-4	.
TGTGCCAGCAGATCTCCGGGACAGGGGGGAGATACGCAGTATTTT	CASRSPGQGGDTQYF	TRBV27	TRBD1	TRBJ2-3	.
TGTGCCTGGAGACGAGGAGGCGCTTTGGGCGATTCACCCCTCCACTTT	CAWRRGGALGDSPLHF	TRBV30	.	TRBJ1-6	.
TGTGCCAGCAGTTACCCCACAGAGACCCAGTACTTC	CASSYPTETQYF	TRBV6-6	.	TRBJ2-5	.
TGTGCCAGCAGTTTACGCACGGGGGAGACCCAGTACTTC	CASSLRTGETQYF	TRBV27	.	TRBJ2-5	.
TGTGCCATCACCCCCAGACTGAACTATGGCTACACCTTC	CAITPRLNYGYTF	TRBV10-3	.	TRBJ1-2	.
TGTGCCAGCAGTGCGACTAGCGGGGGTAATACGCAGTATTTT	CASSATSGGNTQYF	TRBV6-5	TRBD2	TRBJ2-3	.
TGTGCCAGCAGCTCCCAGGGTAATGAGCAGTTCTTC	CASSSQGNEQFF	TRBV7-3	.	TRBJ2-1	.
TGTGCCAGCTCACCCTCTATGGGGGCACCGAATCAGCCCCAGCATTTT	CASSPSMGAPNQPQHF	TRBV18	.	TRBJ1-5	.
TGTGCCAGCAGCTCGACTCCGGACGGGGAAGCTTTCTTT	CASSSTPDGEAFF	TRBV13	.	TRBJ1-1	.
TGTGCCAGCAGCTACGAAGCGACTAGTAAAGTGACCCAGTACTTC	CASSYEATSKVTQYF	TRBV7-8	.	TRBJ2-5	.
TGTGCCAGCAGCCGATTCAAGGACAGTACCTACGAGCAGTACTTC	CASSRFKDSTYEQYF	TRBV6-5	.	TRBJ2-7	.
TGTGCCACCTCCGGGACCCCGAGCACAGATACGCAGTATTTT	CATSGTPSTDTQYF	TRBV2	.	TRBJ2-3	.
TGCGCCAGCAGCTTGGTGCCAGCGGAGGGGGATTCACCCCTCCACTTT	CASSLVPAEGDSPLHF	TRBV5-1	.	TRBJ1-6	.
TGTGCCAGCTCACCACCGGACAGGGCTGGGGATACGCAGTATTTT	CASSPPDRAGDTQYF	TRBV18	TRBD1	TRBJ2-3	.
TGTGCCAGCAGCTCCGGGACAGGGGTTTCGGACTATGGCTACACCTTC	CASSSGTGVSDYGYTF	TRBV6-6	TRBD1	TRBJ1-2	once
TGTGCCTGGAGAGGGTTGAACTATGGCTACACCTTC	CAWRGLNYGYTF	TRBV30	.	TRBJ1-2	.
TGTGCCATCAGTGGTCAGGATCAGCCCCAGCATTTT	CAISGQDQPQHF	TRBV10-3	.	TRBJ1-5	.
TGCGCCAGCAGCTTGGGCCCCCGGGGGGCAAATGAGCAGTTCTTC	CASSLGPRGANEQFF	TRBV5-1	.	TRBJ2-1	.